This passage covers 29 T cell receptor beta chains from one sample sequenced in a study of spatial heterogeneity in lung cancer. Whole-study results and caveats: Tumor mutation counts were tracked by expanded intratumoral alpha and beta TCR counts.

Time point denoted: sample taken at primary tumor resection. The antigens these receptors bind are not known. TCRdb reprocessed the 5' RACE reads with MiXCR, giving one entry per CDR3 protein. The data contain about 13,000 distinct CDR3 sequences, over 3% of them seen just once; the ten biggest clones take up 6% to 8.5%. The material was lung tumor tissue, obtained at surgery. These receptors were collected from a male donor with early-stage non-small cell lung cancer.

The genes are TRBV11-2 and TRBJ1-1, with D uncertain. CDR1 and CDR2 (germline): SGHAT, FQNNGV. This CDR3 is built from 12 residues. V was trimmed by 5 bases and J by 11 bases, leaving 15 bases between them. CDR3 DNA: TGTGCCAGCAGCCCCCAGATAGGGATCGCTTTCTTT. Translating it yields CASSPQIGIAFF.

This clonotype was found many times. The CDR3, as DNA: TGTGCCAGTACGGAACGAGCGAACACTGAAGCTTTCTTT. It encodes CASTERANTEAFF. The J gene is TRBJ1-1, the V gene TRBV19; unclear D gene. CDR1 and CDR2 from the germline V gene are LNHDA and SQIVND (reference sequence). V lost 7 bases and J 1 base, leaving 10 bases between the germline ends. This CDR3 contains 13 residues. The full variable domain, rest sourced from reference TRBV19 and TRBJ1-1, is DGGITQSPKYLFRKEGQNVTLSCEQNLNHDAMYWYRQDPGQGLRLIYYSQIVNDFQKGDIAEGYSVSREKKESFPLTVTSAQKNPTAFYLCASTERANTEAFFGQGTRLTVV.

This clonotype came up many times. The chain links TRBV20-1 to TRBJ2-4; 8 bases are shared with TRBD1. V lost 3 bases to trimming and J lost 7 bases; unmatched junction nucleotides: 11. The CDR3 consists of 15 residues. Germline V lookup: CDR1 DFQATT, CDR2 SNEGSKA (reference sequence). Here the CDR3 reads CSARGDRPAENIQYF. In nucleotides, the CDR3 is TGCAGTGCTAGGGGGGACAGGCCTGCCGAGAACATTCAGTACTTC.

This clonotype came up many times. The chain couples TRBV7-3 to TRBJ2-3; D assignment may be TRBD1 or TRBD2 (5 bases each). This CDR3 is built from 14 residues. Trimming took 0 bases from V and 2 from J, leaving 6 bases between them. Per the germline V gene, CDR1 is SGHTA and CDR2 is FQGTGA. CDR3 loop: CASSLTGPTDTQYF. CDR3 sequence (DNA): TGTGCCAGCAGCTTAACGGGACCCACAGATACGCAGTATTTT.

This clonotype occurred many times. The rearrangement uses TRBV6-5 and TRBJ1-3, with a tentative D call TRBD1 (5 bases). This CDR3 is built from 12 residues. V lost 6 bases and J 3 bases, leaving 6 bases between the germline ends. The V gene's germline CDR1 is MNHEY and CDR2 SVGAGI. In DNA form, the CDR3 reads TGTGCCAGCAGGGGGCTTGGAAACACCATATATTTT. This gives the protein CASRGLGNTIYF.

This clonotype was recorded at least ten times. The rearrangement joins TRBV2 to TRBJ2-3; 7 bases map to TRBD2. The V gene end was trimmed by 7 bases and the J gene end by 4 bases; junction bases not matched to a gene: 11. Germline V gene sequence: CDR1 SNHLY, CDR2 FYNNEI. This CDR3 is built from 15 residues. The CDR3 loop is CASKGLAASSDTQYF. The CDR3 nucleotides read TGTGCCAGCAAGGGGCTAGCGGCCTCATCAGATACGCAGTATTTT.

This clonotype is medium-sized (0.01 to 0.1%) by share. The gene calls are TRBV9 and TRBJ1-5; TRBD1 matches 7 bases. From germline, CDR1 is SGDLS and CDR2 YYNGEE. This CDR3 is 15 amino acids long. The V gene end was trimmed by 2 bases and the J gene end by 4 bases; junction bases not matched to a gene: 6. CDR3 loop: CASSVSGTVNQPQHF. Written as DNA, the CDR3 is TGTGCCAGCAGCGTCTCCGGGACAGTTAATCAGCCCCAGCATTTT.

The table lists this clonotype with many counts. The CDR3 sequence is CASSTTTSWADTQYF. CDR3 bases: TGTGCCAGCAGCACAACGACTAGCTGGGCAGATACGCAGTATTTT. This chain connects TRBV9 to TRBJ2-3; 7 bases match TRBD2. Looked up from germline, CDR1 is SGDLS and CDR2 is YYNGEE. CDR3 length: 15 amino acids. With 4 bases clipped from V and 4 bases from J, the junction kept 9 bases outside the gene matches.

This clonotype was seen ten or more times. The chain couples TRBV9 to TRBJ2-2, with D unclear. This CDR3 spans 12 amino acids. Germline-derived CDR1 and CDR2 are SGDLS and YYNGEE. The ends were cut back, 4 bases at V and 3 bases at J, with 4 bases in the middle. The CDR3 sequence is CASSLYTGELFF. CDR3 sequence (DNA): TGTGCCAGCAGCCTTTACACCGGGGAGCTGTTTTTT.

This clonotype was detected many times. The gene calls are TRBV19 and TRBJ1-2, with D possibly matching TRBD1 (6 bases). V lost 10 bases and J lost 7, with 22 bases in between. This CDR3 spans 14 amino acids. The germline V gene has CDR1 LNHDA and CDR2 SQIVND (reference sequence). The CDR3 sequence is CATARGATMGGYTF. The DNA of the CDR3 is TGTGCCACCGCGAGGGGGGCGACGATGGGTGGCTACACCTTC.

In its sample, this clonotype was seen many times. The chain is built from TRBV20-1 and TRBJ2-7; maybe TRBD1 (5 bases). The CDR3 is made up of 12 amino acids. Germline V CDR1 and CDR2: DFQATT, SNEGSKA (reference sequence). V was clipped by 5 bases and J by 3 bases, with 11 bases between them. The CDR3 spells CSAGDSIYEQYV. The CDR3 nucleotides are TGCAGTGCTGGCGACAGTATCTACGAGCAGTACGTC.

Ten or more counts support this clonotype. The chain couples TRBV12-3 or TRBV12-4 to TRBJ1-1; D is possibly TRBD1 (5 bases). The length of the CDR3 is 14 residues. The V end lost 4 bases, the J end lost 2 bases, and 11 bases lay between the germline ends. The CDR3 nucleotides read TGTGCCAGCAGTTGGTCAGGGCAAAACACTGAAGCTTTCTTT. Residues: CASSWSGQNTEAFF.

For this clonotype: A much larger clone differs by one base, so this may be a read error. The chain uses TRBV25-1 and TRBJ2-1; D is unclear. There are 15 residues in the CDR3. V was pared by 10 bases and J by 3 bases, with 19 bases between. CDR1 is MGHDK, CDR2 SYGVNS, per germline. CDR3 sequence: CANRDLDKNYNEQFF. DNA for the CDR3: TGTGCCAACAGAGACCTTGACAAGAACTACAATGAGCAGTTCTTC.

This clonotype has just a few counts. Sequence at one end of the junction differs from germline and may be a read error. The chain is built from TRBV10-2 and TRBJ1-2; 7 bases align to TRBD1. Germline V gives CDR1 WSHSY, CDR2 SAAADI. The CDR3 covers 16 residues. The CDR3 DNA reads TGCGCCAGCAGTGACCCTTCGGCAGGGGGTTCAGGTGGCGACACCTTC. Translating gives CASSDPSAGGSGGDTF.

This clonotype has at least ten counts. In DNA, the CDR3 is TGTGCCAGCAGCGAGGGACAGCCCTACAATGAGCAGTTCTTC. Translation: CASSEGQPYNEQFF. The V call is TRBV7-6, the J call TRBJ2-1; the match to TRBD1 covers 7 bases. The CDR3 spans 14 residues. After removal of 5 bases from V and 2 bases from J, the junction contained 3 bases not matched to a gene. Per the germline V gene, CDR1 is SGHVS and CDR2 is FNYEAQ.

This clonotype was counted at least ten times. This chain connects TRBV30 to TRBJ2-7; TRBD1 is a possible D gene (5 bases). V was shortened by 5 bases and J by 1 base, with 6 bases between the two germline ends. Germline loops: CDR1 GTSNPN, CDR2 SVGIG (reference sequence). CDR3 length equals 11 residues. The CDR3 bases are TGTGCCTGGGACAGTTCCTACGAGCAGTACTTC. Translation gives CAWDSSYEQYF.

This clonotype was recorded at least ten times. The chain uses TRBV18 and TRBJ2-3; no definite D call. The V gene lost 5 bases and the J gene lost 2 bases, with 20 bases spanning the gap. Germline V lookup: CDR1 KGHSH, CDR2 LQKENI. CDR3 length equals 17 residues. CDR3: CASSFQVAWQNTDTQYF. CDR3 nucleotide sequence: TGTGCCAGCTCATTTCAGGTTGCGTGGCAGAACACAGATACGCAGTATTTT.

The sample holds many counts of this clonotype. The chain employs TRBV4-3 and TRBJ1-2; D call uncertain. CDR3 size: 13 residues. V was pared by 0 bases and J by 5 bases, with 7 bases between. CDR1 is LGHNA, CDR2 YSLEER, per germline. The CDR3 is CASSQDRNYGYTF. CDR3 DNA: TGCGCCAGCAGCCAAGATAGGAATTATGGCTACACCTTC.

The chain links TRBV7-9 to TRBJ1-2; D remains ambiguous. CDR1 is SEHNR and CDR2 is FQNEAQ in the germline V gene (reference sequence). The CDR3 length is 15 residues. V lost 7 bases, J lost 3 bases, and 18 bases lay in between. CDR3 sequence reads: CASNSFQRQDYGYTF. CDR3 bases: TGTGCCAGCAACTCATTCCAGAGACAAGACTATGGCTACACCTTC.

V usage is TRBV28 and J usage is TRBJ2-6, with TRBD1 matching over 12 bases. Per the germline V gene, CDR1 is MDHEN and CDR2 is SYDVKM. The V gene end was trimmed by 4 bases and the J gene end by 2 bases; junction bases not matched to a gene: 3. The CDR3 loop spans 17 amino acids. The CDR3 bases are TGTGCCAGCAGTTGGGGGACAGGGGGCACTGGGGCCAACGTCCTGACTTTC. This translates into CASSWGTGGTGANVLTF.

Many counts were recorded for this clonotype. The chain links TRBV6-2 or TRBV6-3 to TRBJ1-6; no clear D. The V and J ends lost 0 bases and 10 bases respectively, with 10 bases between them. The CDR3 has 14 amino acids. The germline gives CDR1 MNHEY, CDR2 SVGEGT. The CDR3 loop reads CASSYSGLNSPLHF. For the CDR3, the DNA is TGTGCCAGCAGTTACTCCGGACTTAACTCACCCCTCCACTTT.

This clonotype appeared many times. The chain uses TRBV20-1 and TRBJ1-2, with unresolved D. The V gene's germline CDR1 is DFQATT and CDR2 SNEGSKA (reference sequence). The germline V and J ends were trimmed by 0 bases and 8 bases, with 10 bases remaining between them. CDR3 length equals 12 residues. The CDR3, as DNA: TGCAGTGCTAGAGATTTCCGCAGGGGCTACACCTTC. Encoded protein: CSARDFRRGYTF.

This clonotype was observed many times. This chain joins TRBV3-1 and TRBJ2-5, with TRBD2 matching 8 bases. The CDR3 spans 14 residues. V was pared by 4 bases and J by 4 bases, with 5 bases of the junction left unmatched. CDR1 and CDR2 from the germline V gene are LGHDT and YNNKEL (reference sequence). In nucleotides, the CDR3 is TGTGCCAGCAGCCCTCCTGCGGGAGGAGAGACCCAGTACTTC. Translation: CASSPPAGGETQYF.

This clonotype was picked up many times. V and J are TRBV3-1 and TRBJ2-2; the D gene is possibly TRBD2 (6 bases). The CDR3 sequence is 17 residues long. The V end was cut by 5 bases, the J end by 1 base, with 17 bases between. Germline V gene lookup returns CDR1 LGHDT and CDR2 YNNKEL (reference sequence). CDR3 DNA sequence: TGTGCCAGCAGCGGAGAGACTAGGGTTGTGAACACCGGGGAGCTGTTTTTT. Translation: CASSGETRVVNTGELFF.

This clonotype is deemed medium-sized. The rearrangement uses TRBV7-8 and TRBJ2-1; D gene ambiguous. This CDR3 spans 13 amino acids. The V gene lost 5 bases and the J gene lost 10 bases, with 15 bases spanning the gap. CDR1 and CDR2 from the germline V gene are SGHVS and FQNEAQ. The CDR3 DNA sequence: TGTGCCAGCAGCCCGAAAAGGACGGGCGAGCAGTTCTTC. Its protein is CASSPKRTGEQFF.

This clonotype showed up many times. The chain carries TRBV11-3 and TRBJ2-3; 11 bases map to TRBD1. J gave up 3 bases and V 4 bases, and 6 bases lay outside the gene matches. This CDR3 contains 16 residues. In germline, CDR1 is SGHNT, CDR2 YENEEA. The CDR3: CASSSTGTGGTDTQYF. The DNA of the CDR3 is TGTGCCAGCAGCTCCACCGGGACAGGGGGGACAGATACGCAGTATTTT. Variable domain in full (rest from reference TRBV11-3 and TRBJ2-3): EAGVVQSPRYKIIEKKQPVAFWCNPISGHNTLYWYLQNLGQGPELLIRYENEEAVDDSQLPKDRFSAERLKGVDSTLKIQPAELGDSAVYLCASSSTGTGGTDTQYFGPGTRLTVL.

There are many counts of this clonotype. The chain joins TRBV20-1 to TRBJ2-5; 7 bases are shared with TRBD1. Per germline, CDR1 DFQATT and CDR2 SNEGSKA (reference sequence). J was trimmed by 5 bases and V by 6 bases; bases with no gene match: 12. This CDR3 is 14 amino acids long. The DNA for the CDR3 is TGCAGTGCAGAGGTCAGGGGGTGTTACGAGACCCAGTACTTC. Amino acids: CSAEVRGCYETQYF.

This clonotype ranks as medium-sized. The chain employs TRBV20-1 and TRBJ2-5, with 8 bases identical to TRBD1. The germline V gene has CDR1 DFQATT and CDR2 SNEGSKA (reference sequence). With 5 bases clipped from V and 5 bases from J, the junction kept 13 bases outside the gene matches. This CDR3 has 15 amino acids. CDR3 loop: CSAENRGEAEETQYF. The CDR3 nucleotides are TGCAGTGCTGAGAACAGGGGGGAAGCGGAGGAGACCCAGTACTTC.

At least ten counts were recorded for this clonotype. CDR3 loop: CAWSVGQANYGYTF. For the CDR3, the DNA is TGTGCCTGGAGTGTCGGACAGGCTAACTATGGCTACACCTTC. V and J are TRBV30 and TRBJ1-2, with 7 bases lining up with TRBD1. V lost 0 bases to trimming and J lost 0 bases; unmatched junction nucleotides: 1. The CDR3 covers 14 residues. In germline, CDR1 is GTSNPN, CDR2 SVGIG (reference sequence).